The 24 T cell receptor beta chains given below trace back to one sample, sequenced in a study of T cell responses to AZD1222 COVID-19 vaccine (dated by TCRdb to the early 2020s). The time point label, read with the paper, signifies: baseline before first vaccination. The treatment or condition label on this specimen signifies: meningococcal conjugate vaccine given as trial control. Receptor libraries were prepared by the immunoSEQ multiplex PCR assay. The immuneACCESS repertoire file appears here via TCRdb, limited to in-frame rearrangements. These files lack a portion of the clones; in checked studies, under half of the deficit traces to unresolved V genes, and the cause of the others is not known. The sample table lists 150,000 to 200,000 clones, about 89% of them with a count of one. The ten largest clones take up 2.7% of the sample. Specimen: peripheral blood, collected on day 0 of MenACWY control vaccination. Every receptor here comes from an adult in good health.

The rearrangement links TRBV18 to TRBJ2-1; no firm D call. The CDR3 contains 13 residues. Trimming pared 4 bases from V and 8 bases from J, leaving 12 bases between. The germline CDR1 and CDR2 sequences are KGHSH and LQKENI. CDR3 sequence reads: CASSRTNGDEQFF. The CDR3 DNA reads as TGTGCCAGCTCACGCACGAATGGGGATGAGCAGTTCTTC. Complete variable domain (other parts from reference TRBV18 and TRBJ2-1): NAGVMQNPRHLVRRRGQEARLRCSPMKGHSHVYWYRQLPEEGLKFMVYLQKENIIDESGMPKERFSAEFPKEGPSILRIQQVVRGDSAAYFCASSRTNGDEQFFGPGTRLTVL.

The V call is TRBV4-3, the J call TRBJ2-1; no firm D call. Germline V CDR1 and CDR2: LGHNA, YSLEER. CDR3 length: 13 residues. Trimming removed 4 bases from V and 7 bases from J, with 11 bases in between. CDR3 DNA sequence: TGCGCCAGCAGCCCTAAGCCTGGGAATGAGCAGTTCTTC. Amino acids: CASSPKPGNEQFF.

V gene TRBV7-2 combines with J gene TRBJ1-3, with D unresolved. The CDR3 consists of 15 residues. V was cut by 5 bases and J by 0 bases, with 11 bases left in between. Germline V gene lookup returns CDR1 SGHTA and CDR2 FQGNSA. The CDR3 sequence: CASSNRPNSGNTIYF. As DNA, the CDR3 is TGTGCCAGCAGCAATCGTCCTAACTCTGGAAACACCATATATTTT.

The chain joins TRBV5-4 to TRBJ2-5; D tentatively reads TRBD1 or TRBD2 (5 bases each). This CDR3 spans 13 amino acids. Germline V lookup: CDR1 SGHNT, CDR2 YYREEE (reference sequence). V was clipped by 4 bases and J by 6 bases, with 13 bases between them. In DNA, the CDR3 is TGTGCCAGCAGCGAAGTCGAGGGGAAGACCCAGTACTTC. Amino acids: CASSEVEGKTQYF. Full variable domain (remainder filled in from reference TRBV5-4 and TRBJ2-5): ETGVTQSPTHLIKTRGQQVTLRCSSQSGHNTVSWYQQALGQGPQFIFQYYREEENGRGNFPPRFSGLQFPNYSSELNVNALELDDSALYLCASSEVEGKTQYFGPGTRLLVL.

This chain connects TRBV6-6 to TRBJ1-5; 7 bases are a match to TRBD1. Germline loops: CDR1 MNHNY, CDR2 SVGAGI (reference sequence). V was clipped by 6 bases and J by 9 bases; unmatched bases: 5. The CDR3 covers 12 residues. The CDR3 DNA sequence: TGTGCCAGCAGAGTAGGGGGCATGCCCCAGCATTTT. It encodes CASRVGGMPQHF.

V and J are TRBV7-3 and TRBJ2-7, with 8 nucleotides matching TRBD2. Germline V gene lookup returns CDR1 SGHTA and CDR2 FQGTGA. The trim removed 5 bases at V and 3 bases at J, leaving 6 bases unmatched. This CDR3 has 14 amino acids. CDR3 DNA sequence: TGTGCCAGCAGCCCCCAAGCGGGGGACTACGAGCAGTACTTC. Translation gives CASSPQAGDYEQYF.

CDR3 sequence reads: CASSAGTINSNQPQHF. DNA for the CDR3: TGTGCCAGCTCAGCAGGGACAATTAATAGCAATCAGCCCCAGCATTTT. The chain links TRBV18 to TRBJ1-5, with TRBD1 as a possible D gene (6 bases). V lost 5 bases to trimming and J lost 0 bases, with 14 bases between them. The germline gives CDR1 KGHSH, CDR2 LQKENI. The CDR3 totals 16 residues. The full variable domain, in which reference TRBV18 and TRBJ1-5 provide the parts outside the CDR3, is NAGVMQNPRHLVRRRGQEARLRCSPMKGHSHVYWYRQLPEEGLKFMVYLQKENIIDESGMPKERFSAEFPKEGPSILRIQQVVRGDSAAYFCASSAGTINSNQPQHFGDGTRLSIL.

Comments on this clone: Other DNA sequences in this specimen translate into the identical CDR3. The CDR3 protein is CASSPILGTGELFF. The CDR3 DNA reads TGTGCCAGCAGTCCTATTCTGGGGACCGGGGAGCTGTTTTTT. V usage is TRBV28 and J usage is TRBJ2-2; D unclear. The length of the CDR3 is 14 residues. The V and J ends lost 5 bases and 5 bases respectively, with 12 bases between them. Per the germline V gene, CDR1 is MDHEN and CDR2 is SYDVKM.

The CDR3 DNA follows: TGTGCCAGCAGCAAAACCGGGACAGGGGTCAATCAGCCCCAGCATTTT. Its translation: CASSKTGTGVNQPQHF. The J gene is TRBJ1-5, the V gene TRBV21-1; the listed D gene, TRBD1, was not tested against the DNA. TRBV21-1 is termed a pseudogene. The CDR3 consists of 16 residues.

The chain couples TRBV21-1 to TRBJ2-1. TRBV21-1 is shown as a pseudogene. CDR3 length: 17 amino acids. CDR3 loop: CASSKVAGRRPEHEQFF. The CDR3 DNA reads as TGTGCCAGCAGCAAAGTAGCAGGGAGACGGCCCGAGCATGAGCAGTTCTTC.

The table lists this clone with a count of one. The chain carries TRBV27 and TRBJ1-1; the match to TRBD1 covers 7 bases. The ends lost 5 bases at V and 1 base at J; junction bases unmatched: 7. The CDR3 is 15 amino acids. CDR1 MNHEY and CDR2 SMNVEV come from the germline V gene (reference sequence). Here the CDR3 reads CASSPRTGQNTEAFF. The DNA for the CDR3 is TGTGCCAGCAGTCCCCGGACAGGCCAGAACACTGAAGCTTTCTTT.

The chain is built from TRBV13 and TRBJ2-7; 10 bases map to TRBD2. The germline CDR1 and CDR2 sequences are PRHDT and FYEKMQ (reference sequence). V shed 4 bases, J shed 7 bases, and the junction held 7 bases outside the gene matches. There are 14 residues in the CDR3. CDR3 in DNA: TGTGCCAGCAGCTCGGGACTAGCGTCTCGTGAGCAGTACTTC. Translated, it gives CASSSGLASREQYF.

V and J are TRBV28 and TRBJ1-5; unclear D gene. Germline loops: CDR1 MDHEN, CDR2 SYDVKM. The CDR3 has 12 residues. The ends were cut back, 9 bases at V and 5 bases at J, with 11 bases in the middle. Here the CDR3 DNA reads TGTGCCAGTCAGGTTCCGGATCAGCCCCAGCATTTT. Its protein product is CASQVPDQPQHF. Full variable domain (remainder filled in from reference TRBV28 and TRBJ1-5): DVKVTQSSRYLVKRTGEKVFLECVQDMDHENMFWYRQDPGLGLRLIYFSYDVKMKEKGDIPEGYSVSREKKERFSLILESASTNQTSMYLCASQVPDQPQHFGDGTRLSIL.

The chain is built from TRBV27 and TRBJ1-5; D may be TRBD1 (5 bases). V dropped 8 bases and J dropped 2 bases, with 16 bases sitting between them. Germline CDR1 and CDR2: MNHEY and SMNVEV (reference sequence). This CDR3 is 15 amino acids long. This CDR3 reads CASRTVREGNQPQHF. CDR3 nucleotide sequence: TGTGCCAGCCGAACCGTCAGGGAGGGCAATCAGCCCCAGCATTTT.

In the case of this clone: Other DNA sequences in this sample translate to the same CDR3. The chain is built from TRBV6-2 or TRBV6-3 and TRBJ1-6; TRBD1 might be the D (5 bases). Germline CDR1 reads MNHEY; CDR2 reads SVGEGT. V was trimmed by 2 bases and J by 10 bases, leaving 15 bases between them. The CDR3 loop spans 15 amino acids. The CDR3 reads CASSYVGDHASPLHF. CDR3 bases: TGTGCCAGCAGTTACGTGGGGGACCATGCATCACCCCTCCACTTT.

V usage is TRBV19 and J usage is TRBJ1-1; D perhaps matches TRBD1 (5 bases). Germline CDR1 is LNHDA and CDR2 is SQIVND (reference sequence). Between the trimmed V and J ends, which lost 7 bases and 7 bases, there was a span of 16 bases. The CDR3 runs 13 residues. Here the CDR3 reads CASTPGRAGEAFF. DNA of the CDR3: TGTGCCAGTACCCCCGGCAGGGCGGGTGAAGCTTTCTTT. Full variable domain (remainder filled in from reference TRBV19 and TRBJ1-1): DGGITQSPKYLFRKEGQNVTLSCEQNLNHDAMYWYRQDPGQGLRLIYYSQIVNDFQKGDIAEGYSVSREKKESFPLTVTSAQKNPTAFYLCASTPGRAGEAFFGQGTRLTVV.

This clone was recorded only once. The genes are TRBV19 and TRBJ1-5; D is undetermined. The CDR3 consists of 14 residues. V was shortened by 7 bases and J by 4 bases, with 14 bases between the two germline ends. From germline, CDR1 is LNHDA and CDR2 SQIVND (reference sequence). CDR3 loop: CASKDSGRNQPQHF. The CDR3 DNA reads TGTGCCAGTAAAGACTCTGGACGGAATCAGCCCCAGCATTTT.

The chain uses TRBV3-1 (or the pseudogene TRBV3-2) and TRBJ2-1, with 8 nucleotides matching TRBD2. This CDR3 is 15 amino acids long. The germline V gene has CDR1 LGHDT and CDR2 YNNKEL (reference sequence). The V and J ends lost 5 bases and 5 bases, in that order; junction bases with no gene match: 8. CDR3 DNA: TGTGCCAGCAGCTTCGGGACTAGTAGTCACAATGAGCAGTTCTTC. The encoded protein is CASSFGTSSHNEQFF.

The J gene is TRBJ1-3, the V gene TRBV7-9; D gene uncertain. CDR3 size: 11 residues. The germline gives CDR1 SEHNR, CDR2 FQNEAQ (reference sequence). With 1 base removed from V and 9 bases from J, the gap between germline ends came to 4 bases. The CDR3 DNA reads TGTGCCAGCAGCTTAGATCCCACCATATATTTT. It translates to CASSLDPTIYF.

The chain uses TRBV5-8 and TRBJ2-3, with D perhaps assigned TRBD1 or TRBD2 (5 bases each). V lost 4 bases and J lost 0, with 9 bases in between. CDR1 is SGHTS, CDR2 YDEGEE, per germline. This CDR3 region has 14 residues. The CDR3 reads CASSKGRSTDTQYF. Written as DNA, the CDR3 is TGTGCCAGCAGCAAGGGACGGAGCACAGATACGCAGTATTTT.

The CDR3 DNA follows: TGTGCCAGCAGCTTAGCGACAGGGTACGAGGCTTTCTTT. This codes for CASSLATGYEAFF. The chain recombines TRBV7-8 with TRBJ1-1; 7 bases match TRBD1. This CDR3 is built from 13 residues. The germline CDR1 and CDR2 sequences are SGHVS and FQNEAQ. V shed 0 bases and J 11 bases; nucleotides not matched to a gene: 6.

The rearrangement uses TRBV7-2 and TRBJ2-7; D is unclear. Germline V gives CDR1 SGHTA, CDR2 FQGNSA. The length of the CDR3 is 14 residues. Trimming removed 3 bases at V and 0 bases at J, with 9 bases between. The CDR3 DNA sequence: TGTGCCAGCAGCTTCGGCGGAAGCTCCTACGAGCAGTACTTC. Amino acid sequence: CASSFGGSSYEQYF.

V usage is TRBV24-1 and J usage is TRBJ1-2; TRBD1 is a possible D gene (6 bases). This CDR3 is 13 amino acids long. Germline CDR1 and CDR2: KGHDR and SFDVKD. Trimming removed 10 bases from V and 5 bases from J, with 16 bases in between. The CDR3 nucleotides read TGTGCCACTTCCCCAGGGGAGGGGTATGGCTACACCTTC. It encodes CATSPGEGYGYTF.

The rearrangement uses TRBV7-9 and TRBJ2-2; weak D call: TRBD2 (5 bases). V was pared by 4 bases and J by 2 bases, with 14 bases between. The germline gives CDR1 SEHNR, CDR2 FQNEAQ (reference sequence). CDR3 length: 16 amino acids. The CDR3 loop is CASSYFPAVNTGELFF. CDR3 nucleotides: TGTGCCAGCAGCTATTTCCCAGCGGTTAACACCGGGGAGCTGTTTTTT.